This TCR beta chain was identified in a study of cytomegalovirus exposure and HLA in healthy donors. Overall study results and limits: The classifier was said to identify cytomegalovirus status with high specificity and sensitivity. Among CMV-associated TCR beta chains, most appeared HLA-restricted in a later analysis.

Primers: 60 Vbeta forward and 13 Jbeta reverse. The protocol was immunoSEQ multiplex PCR, while the TCRdb copy is restricted to in-frame clones and leaves out a portion. The table has around 160,000 clones, 55% to 80% seen once. With respect to this clone: Its cognate antigen is unknown.

The CDR3 has 16 amino acids. The ends were cut back, 6 bases at V and 4 bases at J, with 21 bases in the middle. Germline CDR1 and CDR2: KGHSH and LQKENI. Each donor's status was that of a healthy bone marrow donor. Sequencing was done on a sample of PBMCs. The receptor's source is a woman aged 18-30 years in good health and CMV-seropositive. This rearrangement joins TRBV18 to TRBJ1-1; maybe TRBD1 (6 bases). The CDR3 reads CASSSGGWYSGTEAFF. The CDR3 coding sequence is TGTGCCAGCTCCTCGGGGGGCTGGTACTCGGGCACTGAAGCTTTCTTT.